A selection of T cell receptor beta chains follows, all from one sample in a study of blood T cell repertoires in COVID-19. TCRdb's table, derived via immunoSEQ multiplex PCR, lists solely in-frame clones and lacks some. The sample has under 400,000 clones, around 90% seen once. The sequencing input was peripheral blood. The receptors originated from a man in his late teens or twenties with active or convalescent COVID-19. The CDR3 runs from the conserved cysteine through the conserved F or W. The D gene is left open where the match is weak. Clone size is given for some rows only: seen once, a few or many times, or a class if the clone is expanded.

>TRBD1|TRBJ1-1|TRBV11-3|-
TGTGCCAGCAGCTCCGACCGGGACAGCCTGAACACTGAAGCTTTCTTT
CASSSDRDSLNTEAFF
>-|TRBJ1-3|TRBV5-1|few
TGCGCCAGCAGGATAGGGGATTTGGCTGGAAACACCATATATTTT
CASRIGDLAGNTIYF
>TRBD1|TRBJ1-5|TRBV6-2/TRBV6-3|-
TGTGCCAGCAGTTACTCGCGGGACAGGGGCTGGGAATTTAGCAATCAGCCCCAGCATTTT
CASSYSRDRGWEFSNQPQHF
>TRBD1|TRBJ2-7|TRBV7-8|-
TGTGCCAGCAGCTTAGTCGACAGGGGGCTCGGGGAGCAGTACTTC
CASSLVDRGLGEQYF
>-|TRBJ1-2|TRBV7-2|few
TGTGCCAGCAGCTTTGGGCAGAACTATGGCTACACCTTC
CASSFGQNYGYTF
>-|TRBJ2-1|TRBV4-3|-
TGCGCCAGCAGCCAAGAAGGGGCCTACAATGAGCAGTTCTTC
CASSQEGAYNEQFF
>-|TRBJ1-6|TRBV19|-
TGTGCCAGTAGTTCAGCCAAATTGGAGGACCTCCACTTT
CASSSAKLEDLHF
>TRBD2|TRBJ2-3|TRBV10-3|-
TGTGCCATCTCGCTAAGCGGGACCACAGATACGCAGTATTTT
CAISLSGTTDTQYF
>TRBD1|TRBJ1-1|TRBV7-9|-
TGTGCCAGCAGCGCCCCTGGGACAGCCTTCGGTTTCTTT
CASSAPGTAFGFF
>TRBD1|TRBJ2-2|TRBV2|few
TGTGCCAGCAGTGTACAGACAGGGTCTTCGAACACCGGGGAGCTGTTTTTT
CASSVQTGSSNTGELFF
>TRBD1|TRBJ2-5|TRBV19|-
TGTGCCAGTAGTACCGGACAGGGTGTAGAGACCCAGTACTTC
CASSTGQGVETQYF